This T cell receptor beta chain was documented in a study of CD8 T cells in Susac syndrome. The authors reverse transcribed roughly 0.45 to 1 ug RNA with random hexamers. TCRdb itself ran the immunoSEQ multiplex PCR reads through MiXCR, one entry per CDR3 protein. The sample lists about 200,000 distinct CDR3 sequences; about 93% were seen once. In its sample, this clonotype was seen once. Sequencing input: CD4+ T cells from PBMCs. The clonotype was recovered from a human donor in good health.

The CDR3 DNA sequence: TGCAGCGTCAGGACTAGCGGGGCACCTTACAATGAGCAGTTCTTC. Protein: CSVRTSGAPYNEQFF. The chain carries TRBV29-1 and TRBJ2-1; 12 nucleotides agree with TRBD2. With V trimmed by 6 bases and J by 4 bases, 7 bases remained unmatched. This CDR3 comprises 15 residues. The germline gives CDR1 SQVTM, CDR2 ANQGSEA.